The 21 T cell receptor beta chains given below trace back to one sample, sequenced in a study of T cells in Graves' hyperthyroidism and ophthalmopathy. Researchers took RNA transcripts and amplified the TCR beta CDR3 regions from them. Using the HTBI primer set, a first-round RT-PCR was run on the TCR CDR3. From the multiplex PCR reads, TCRdb called clonotypes with MiXCR, one entry per CDR3 protein. The data show a few hundred thousand distinct CDR3 sequences, about 13% seen once. The specimen sequenced was blood. Every receptor here comes from a man aged 30-40 years with Graves' hyperthyroidism that later progressed to Graves' ophthalmopathy.

This clonotype has just a few counts. The chain employs TRBV19 and TRBJ2-2; TRBD2 might be the D (7 bases). The CDR3 sequence is 17 residues long. CDR1 is LNHDA and CDR2 is SQIVND in the germline V gene (reference sequence). V was cut by 9 bases and J by 6 bases, with 26 bases left in between. The CDR3 here is CASGGGVLRQGPGELFF. The CDR3 coding sequence is TGTGCCAGCGGAGGGGGGGTTCTGCGGCAGGGCCCCGGGGAGCTGTTTTTT. Looking up the rest from reference TRBV19 and TRBJ2-2 gives the full variable domain: DGGITQSPKYLFRKEGQNVTLSCEQNLNHDAMYWYRQDPGQGLRLIYYSQIVNDFQKGDIAEGYSVSREKKESFPLTVTSAQKNPTAFYLCASGGGVLRQGPGELFFGEGSRLTVL.

The sample holds many counts of this clonotype. The chain employs TRBV5-6 and TRBJ2-3, with D possibly called TRBD1 or TRBD2 (6 bases each). The CDR3 extends over 14 amino acids. Trimming left V 2 bases short and J 5 bases short, with 12 bases between. Germline CDR1 and CDR2: SGHDT and YYEEEE. This CDR3 reads CASSFGGRLDTQYF. CDR3 nucleotides: TGTGCCAGCAGCTTCGGGGGCAGATTAGATACGCAGTATTTT. The variable domain in full, with the rest retrieved from reference TRBV5-6 and TRBJ2-3, is DAGVTQSPTHLIKTRGQQVTLRCSPKSGHDTVSWYQQALGQGPQFIFQYYEEEERQRGNFPDRFSGHQFPNYSSELNVNALLLGDSALYLCASSFGGRLDTQYFGPGTRLTVL.

A word on this clonotype: A read error may produce the germline difference seen at one junction end. V and J are TRBV5-1 and TRBJ2-3; D is possibly TRBD2 (6 bases). The germline CDR1 and CDR2 sequences are SGHRS and YFSETQ. This CDR3 has 14 amino acids. The CDR3 nucleotides are TGCGCCTGCAGCCCCAGTGCTAGCGCAGATACGCAGTATTTT. Translated, it gives CACSPSASADTQYF. The whole variable domain, remainder taken from reference TRBV5-1 and TRBJ2-3, is KAGVTQTPRYLIKTRGQQVTLSCSPISGHRSVSWYQQTPGQGLQFLFEYFSETQRNKGNFPGRFSGRQFSNSRSEMNVSTLELGDSALYLCACSPSASADTQYFGPGTRLTVL.

V and J are TRBV10-2 and TRBJ2-1, with 14 bases lining up with TRBD2. Germline-derived CDR1 and CDR2 are WSHSY and SAAADI. This CDR3 has 14 residues. V lost 7 bases to trimming and J lost 7 bases; unmatched junction nucleotides: 3. The CDR3 region is CASIGTSGGNEQFF. CDR3 sequence (DNA): TGCGCCAGCATCGGGACTAGCGGGGGTAATGAGCAGTTCTTC.

The chain links TRBV6-1 to TRBJ1-2; a possible D gene is TRBD1 (6 bases). CDR1 is MNHNS, CDR2 SASEGT, per germline. The CDR3 totals 16 residues. The ends were cut back, 5 bases at V and 0 bases at J, with 16 bases in the middle. The CDR3 is CASSYTGPASNYGYTF. CDR3 in DNA: TGTGCCAGCAGTTATACAGGGCCAGCTTCTAACTATGGCTACACCTTC.

This chain joins TRBV29-1 and TRBJ2-3; TRBD2 is a possible D gene (5 bases). The V and J ends lost 4 bases and 4 bases respectively, with 12 bases between them. Germline V lookup: CDR1 SQVTM, CDR2 ANQGSEA. This CDR3 comprises 13 residues. In nucleotides, the CDR3 is TGCAGCGTTGTTTCCGGGGAATCAGATACGCAGTATTTT. Protein product: CSVVSGESDTQYF.

In its sample, this clonotype was seen many times. This sequence joins TRBV20-1 and TRBJ2-5; D is uncertain. V lost 7 bases to trimming and J lost 3 bases, with 24 bases between them. CDR1 and CDR2 from the germline V gene are DFQATT and SNEGSKA (reference sequence). This CDR3 is built from 16 residues. The CDR3 region has the DNA TGCAGTGGGCTCCCTACCCTCCCGGTACGAGAAGAGACCCAGTACTTC. Amino acid sequence: CSGLPTLPVREETQYF.

Remarks on this clonotype: A much larger clone lies a single base off, so this may be a read error. The rearrangement uses TRBV12-3 or TRBV12-4 and TRBJ1-4; 12 bases match TRBD1. This CDR3 has 15 residues. This chain's CDR3 is CAGSQRGTGGEKLFF. The CDR3, as DNA: TGTGCCGGCAGTCAAAGGGGGACAGGGGGCGAAAAACTGTTTTTT.

This clonotype came up a few times. V and J are TRBV3-1 and TRBJ2-7; D might be TRBD1 (5 bases). This CDR3 region has 14 residues. CDR1 LGHDT and CDR2 YNNKEL come from the germline V gene (reference sequence). V shed 1 base and J shed 6 bases, with 13 bases lying between them. The DNA of the CDR3 is TGTGCCAGCAGCCAAGTCCGCAGGGATGGCGAGCAGTACTTC. It yields the protein CASSQVRRDGEQYF.

This chain links TRBV5-6 with TRBJ1-1; TRBD1 matches at 7 bases. Germline V gene sequence: CDR1 SGHDT, CDR2 YYEEEE. The trim removed 1 base at V and 5 bases at J, leaving 5 bases unmatched. The CDR3 has 14 amino acids. For the CDR3, the DNA is TGTGCCAGCAGCTTGCAGGGGGATCTTACTGAAGCTTTCTTT. Encoded protein: CASSLQGDLTEAFF. The full variable domain, with the rest looked up from reference TRBV5-6 and TRBJ1-1, is DAGVTQSPTHLIKTRGQQVTLRCSPKSGHDTVSWYQQALGQGPQFIFQYYEEEERQRGNFPDRFSGHQFPNYSSELNVNALLLGDSALYLCASSLQGDLTEAFFGQGTRLTVV.

As concerns this clonotype: Germline and junction disagree at one end, which may indicate a read error. The CDR3 DNA is TGTGCCAGCAGTCCCTATCAAGAGACCCGGTACTTC. The encoded protein is CASSPYQETRYF. The chain carries TRBV28 and TRBJ2-5; D remains unclear. The CDR3 is 12 residues long. Germline-derived CDR1 and CDR2 are MDHEN and SYDVKM. The complete variable domain, with remaining parts taken from reference TRBV28 and TRBJ2-5, reads DVKVTQSSRYLVKRTGEKVFLECVQDMDHENMFWYRQDPGLGLRLIYFSYDVKMKEKGDIPEGYSVSREKKERFSLILESASTNQTSMYLCASSPYQETRYFGPGTRLLVL.

This clonotype was seen ten or more times. This sequence joins TRBV6-1 and TRBJ1-5; 7 nucleotides match TRBD1. Trimming removed 5 bases from V and 0 bases from J; junction bases left unmatched: 4. CDR3 size: 15 residues. CDR1 MNHNS and CDR2 SASEGT come from the germline V gene. CDR3 region: CASSPGQYSNQPQHF. CDR3 DNA: TGTGCCAGCAGTCCGGGACAGTATAGCAATCAGCCCCAGCATTTT.

This chain connects TRBV9 to TRBJ2-1; 13 bases align to TRBD2. The V segment lost 3 bases and the J segment 8 bases; nucleotides outside the gene matches: 8. The CDR3 length is 16 residues. Germline values: CDR1 SGDLS, CDR2 YYNGEE. CDR3 protein: CASSDPLAGGPHEQFF. As DNA, the CDR3 is TGTGCCAGCAGCGACCCACTAGCGGGGGGGCCGCATGAGCAGTTCTTC.

The chain uses TRBV10-1 and TRBJ1-1; D is unresolved. Trimming pared 8 bases from V and 4 bases from J, leaving 26 bases between. The CDR3 runs to 17 residues. Germline loops: CDR1 WNHNN, CDR2 SYGVQD (reference sequence). The CDR3 region has the DNA TGCGCCAGCCGTGCCCCCGGACGGCTTTACATGAGCACTGAAGCTTTCTTT. Translation: CASRAPGRLYMSTEAFF.

With respect to this clonotype: A much bigger clone sits one base away, suggesting this may be a read error. The chain joins TRBV28 to TRBJ1-2; 7 bases agree with TRBD1. Germline assignment: CDR1 MDHEN and CDR2 SYDVKM. The CDR3 has 13 residues. V trimming: 7 bases; J trimming: 3 bases; junction bases outside the gene matches: 5. DNA for the CDR3: TGTGCCAGCAACGACAGGGATGACTATGGCTACACCTTC. Translated, it gives CASNDRDDYGYTF.

The chain links TRBV6-1 to TRBJ2-7; the D gene is possibly TRBD1 (5 bases). V was shortened by 3 bases and J by 7 bases, with 10 bases between the two germline ends. This CDR3 is 12 amino acids long. The V gene's germline CDR1 is MNHNS and CDR2 SASEGT. The CDR3 protein is CASSDRVAEQYF. The CDR3 DNA sequence: TGTGCCAGCAGTGACAGGGTAGCTGAGCAGTACTTC.

This clonotype showed up many times. The gene calls are TRBV20-1 and TRBJ2-3; possibly TRBD2 for D (5 bases). CDR1 is DFQATT and CDR2 is SNEGSKA in the germline V gene (reference sequence). CDR3 length: 13 amino acids. V was pared by 5 bases and J by 0 bases, with 9 bases between. The CDR3 DNA reads TGCAGTGCTGATAGGACTAGCACAGATACGCAGTATTTT. Protein product: CSADRTSTDTQYF.

This clonotype was recorded at least ten times. This chain connects TRBV12-3 or TRBV12-4 to TRBJ2-1; 7 bases are shared with TRBD2. V shed 1 base, J shed 3 bases, and the junction held 3 bases outside the gene matches. This CDR3 comprises 15 residues. This chain's CDR3 is CASSLGRGSYNEQFF. As DNA, the CDR3 is TGTGCCAGCAGTTTAGGGCGGGGGAGCTACAATGAGCAGTTCTTC.

This clonotype has a count of ten or more. The chain carries TRBV12-3 or TRBV12-4 and TRBJ1-6; D may be TRBD1 (5 bases). The V end was cut by 3 bases, the J end by 9 bases, with 15 bases between. The CDR3 covers 15 residues. CDR3: CASSFSGGRVSPLHF. The CDR3 nucleotides read TGTGCCAGCAGTTTCTCGGGGGGGAGGGTTTCACCCCTCCACTTT.

The chain joins TRBV20-1 to TRBJ2-7; tentative D call: TRBD2 (5 bases). Trimming left V 5 bases short and J 9 bases short, with 17 bases between. Looked up from germline, CDR1 is DFQATT and CDR2 is SNEGSKA (reference sequence). The CDR3 is made up of 12 amino acids. CDR3 nucleotides: TGCAGTGCTCCCAGCGGCGGGCAGACGCAGTACTTC. Translation gives CSAPSGGQTQYF.

This clonotype was seen ten or more times. This chain links TRBV20-1 with TRBJ1-1, with D possibly TRBD1 on 6 matching bases. Germline assignment: CDR1 DFQATT and CDR2 SNEGSKA (reference sequence). CDR3 length: 13 residues. With 3 bases removed from V and 3 bases from J, the gap between germline ends came to 11 bases. The CDR3 sequence: CSASRGADTEAFF. In DNA, the CDR3 is TGCAGTGCTAGCCGGGGGGCCGACACTGAAGCTTTCTTT.